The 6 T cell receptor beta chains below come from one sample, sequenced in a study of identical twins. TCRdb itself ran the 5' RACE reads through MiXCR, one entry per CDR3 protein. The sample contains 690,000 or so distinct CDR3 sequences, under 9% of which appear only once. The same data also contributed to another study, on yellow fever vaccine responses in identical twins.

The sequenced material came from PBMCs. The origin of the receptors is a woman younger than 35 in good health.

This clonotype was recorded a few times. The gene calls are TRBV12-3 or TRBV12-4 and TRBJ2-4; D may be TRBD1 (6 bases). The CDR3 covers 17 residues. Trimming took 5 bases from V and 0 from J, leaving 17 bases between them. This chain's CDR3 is CASSPTPGQLAKNIQYF. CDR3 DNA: TGTGCCAGCAGTCCTACCCCAGGACAGCTAGCCAAAAACATTCAGTACTTC.

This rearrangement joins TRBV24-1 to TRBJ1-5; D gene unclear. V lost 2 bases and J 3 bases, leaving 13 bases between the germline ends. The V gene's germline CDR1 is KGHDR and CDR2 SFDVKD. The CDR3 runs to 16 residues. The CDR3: CATSDSLSATNQPQHF. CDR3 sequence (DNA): TGTGCCACCAGTGATTCCCTGAGCGCAACCAATCAGCCCCAGCATTTT.

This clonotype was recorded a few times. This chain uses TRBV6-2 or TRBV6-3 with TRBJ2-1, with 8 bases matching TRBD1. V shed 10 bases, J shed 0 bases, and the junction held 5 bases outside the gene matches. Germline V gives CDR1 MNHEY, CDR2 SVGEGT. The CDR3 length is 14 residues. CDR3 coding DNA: TGTGCCACCTATGGACAGGGCTCCTACAATGAGCAGTTCTTC. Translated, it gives CATYGQGSYNEQFF.

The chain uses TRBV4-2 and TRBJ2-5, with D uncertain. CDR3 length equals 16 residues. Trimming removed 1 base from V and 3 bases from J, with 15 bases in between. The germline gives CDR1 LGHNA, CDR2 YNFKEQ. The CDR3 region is CASSQAPSAAEETQYF. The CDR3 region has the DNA TGTGCCAGCAGCCAAGCCCCCTCTGCGGCGGAAGAGACCCAGTACTTC.

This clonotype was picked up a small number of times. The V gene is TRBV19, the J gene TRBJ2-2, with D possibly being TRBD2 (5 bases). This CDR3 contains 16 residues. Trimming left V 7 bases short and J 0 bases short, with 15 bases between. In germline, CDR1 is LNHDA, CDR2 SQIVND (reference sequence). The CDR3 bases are TGTGCCAGTATTATCGACGGGAAGACGAACACCGGGGAGCTGTTTTTT. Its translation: CASIIDGKTNTGELFF.

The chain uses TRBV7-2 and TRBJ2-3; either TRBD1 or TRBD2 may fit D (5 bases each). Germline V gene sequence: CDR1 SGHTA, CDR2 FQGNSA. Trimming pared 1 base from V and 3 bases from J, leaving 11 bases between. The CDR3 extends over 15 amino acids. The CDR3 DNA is TGTGCCAGCAGCTTAGGGGCAGGGACGACAGATACGCAGTATTTT. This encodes CASSLGAGTTDTQYF.